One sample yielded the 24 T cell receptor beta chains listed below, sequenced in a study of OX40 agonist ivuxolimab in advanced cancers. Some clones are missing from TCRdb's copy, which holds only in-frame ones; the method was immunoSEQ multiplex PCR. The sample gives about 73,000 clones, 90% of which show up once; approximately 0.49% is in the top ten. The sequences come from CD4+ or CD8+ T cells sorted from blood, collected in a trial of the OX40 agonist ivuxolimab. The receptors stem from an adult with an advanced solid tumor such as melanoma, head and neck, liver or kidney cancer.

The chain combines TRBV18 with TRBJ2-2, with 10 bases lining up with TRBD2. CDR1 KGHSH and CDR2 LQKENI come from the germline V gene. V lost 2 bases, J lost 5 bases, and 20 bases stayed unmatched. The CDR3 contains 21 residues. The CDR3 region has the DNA TGTGCCAGCTCACCAACAATCTCGCCGGTAGCGGGAGGTCAATTAACCGGGGAGCTGTTTTTT. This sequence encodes CASSPTISPVAGGQLTGELFF.

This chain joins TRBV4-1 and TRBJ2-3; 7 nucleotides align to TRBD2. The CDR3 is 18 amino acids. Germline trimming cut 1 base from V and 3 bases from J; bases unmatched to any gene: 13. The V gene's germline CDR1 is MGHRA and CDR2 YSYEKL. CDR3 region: CASSQGVLGEGGTDTQYF. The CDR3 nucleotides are TGCGCCAGCAGCCAAGGGGTCCTGGGGGAGGGTGGGACAGATACGCAGTATTTT.

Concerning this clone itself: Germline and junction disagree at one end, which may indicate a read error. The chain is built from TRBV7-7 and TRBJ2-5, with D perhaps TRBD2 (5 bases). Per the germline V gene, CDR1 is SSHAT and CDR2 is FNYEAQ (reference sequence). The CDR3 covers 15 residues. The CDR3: CASSSELGSWETQYF. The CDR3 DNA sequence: TGTGCTAGCAGCTCAGAGCTAGGGAGTTGGGAGACCCAGTACTTC.

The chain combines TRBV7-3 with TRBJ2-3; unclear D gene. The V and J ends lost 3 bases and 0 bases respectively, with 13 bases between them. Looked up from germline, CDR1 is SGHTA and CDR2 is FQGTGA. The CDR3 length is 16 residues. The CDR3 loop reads CASSFLGRFSTDTQYF. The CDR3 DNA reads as TGTGCCAGCAGCTTCCTGGGCAGGTTTAGCACAGATACGCAGTATTTT.

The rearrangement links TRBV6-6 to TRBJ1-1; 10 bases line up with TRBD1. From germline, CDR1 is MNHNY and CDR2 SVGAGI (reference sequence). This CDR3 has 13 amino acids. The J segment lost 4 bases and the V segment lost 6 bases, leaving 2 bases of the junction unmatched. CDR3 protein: CASSDRGRTEAFF. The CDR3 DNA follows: TGTGCCAGCAGCGACAGGGGGCGCACTGAAGCTTTCTTT.

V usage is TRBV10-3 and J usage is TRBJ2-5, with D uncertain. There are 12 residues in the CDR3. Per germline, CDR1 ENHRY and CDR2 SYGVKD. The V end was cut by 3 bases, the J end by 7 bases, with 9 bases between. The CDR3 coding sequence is TGTGCCATCAGTGATGACGTAGGGACCCAGTACTTC. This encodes CAISDDVGTQYF.

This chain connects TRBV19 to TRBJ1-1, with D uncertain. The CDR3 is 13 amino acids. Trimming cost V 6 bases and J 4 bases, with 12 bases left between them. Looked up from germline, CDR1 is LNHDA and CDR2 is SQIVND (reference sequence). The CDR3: CASSPSRVTEAFF. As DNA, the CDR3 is TGTGCCAGTAGCCCATCGAGGGTCACTGAAGCTTTCTTT.

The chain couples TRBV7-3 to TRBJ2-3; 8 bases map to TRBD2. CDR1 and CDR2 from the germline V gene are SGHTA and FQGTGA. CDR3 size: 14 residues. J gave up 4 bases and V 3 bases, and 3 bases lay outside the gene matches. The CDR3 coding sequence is TGTGCCAGCAGCTTGGCGGGAGGCTCAGATACGCAGTATTTT. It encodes CASSLAGGSDTQYF.

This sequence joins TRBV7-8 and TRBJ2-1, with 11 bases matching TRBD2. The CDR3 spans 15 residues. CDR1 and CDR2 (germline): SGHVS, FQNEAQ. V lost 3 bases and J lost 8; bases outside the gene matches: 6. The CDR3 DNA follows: TGTGCCAGCAGCTTCTATAGCGGGAGGGCCCATGAGCAGTTCTTC. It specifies CASSFYSGRAHEQFF. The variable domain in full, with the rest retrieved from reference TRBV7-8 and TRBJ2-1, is GAGVSQSPRYKVAKRGQDVALRCDPISGHVSLFWYQQALGQGPEFLTYFQNEAQLDKSGLPSDRFFAERPEGSVSTLKIQRTQQEDSAVYLCASSFYSGRAHEQFFGPGTRLTVL.

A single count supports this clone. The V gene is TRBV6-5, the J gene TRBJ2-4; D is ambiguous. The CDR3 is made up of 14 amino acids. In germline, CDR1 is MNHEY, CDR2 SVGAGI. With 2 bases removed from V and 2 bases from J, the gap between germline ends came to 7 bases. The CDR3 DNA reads TGTGCCAGCAGTTACCGTGGGTCCAAAAACATTCAGTACTTC. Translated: CASSYRGSKNIQYF.

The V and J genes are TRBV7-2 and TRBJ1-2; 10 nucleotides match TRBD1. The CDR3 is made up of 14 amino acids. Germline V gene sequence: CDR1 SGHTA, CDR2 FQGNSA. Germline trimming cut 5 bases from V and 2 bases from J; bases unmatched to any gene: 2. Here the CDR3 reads CASSRDRGNYGYTF. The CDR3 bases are TGTGCCAGCAGCCGGGACAGGGGAAACTATGGCTACACCTTC.

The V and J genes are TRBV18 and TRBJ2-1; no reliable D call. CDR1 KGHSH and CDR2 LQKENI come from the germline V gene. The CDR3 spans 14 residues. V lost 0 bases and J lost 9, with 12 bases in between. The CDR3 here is CASSPPELRVEQFF. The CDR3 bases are TGTGCCAGCTCACCACCGGAACTTCGCGTTGAGCAGTTCTTC.

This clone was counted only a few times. Here the CDR3 reads CASSLGGGRTYNEQFF. In DNA, the CDR3 is TGTGCCAGCAGCTTGGGAGGCGGTAGGACCTACAATGAGCAGTTCTTC. The chain couples TRBV7-9 to TRBJ2-1; possible D gene TRBD2, 6 bases. CDR3 length equals 16 residues. The V gene's germline CDR1 is SEHNR and CDR2 FQNEAQ (reference sequence). Between the trimmed V and J ends, which lost 3 bases and 2 bases, there was a span of 14 bases.

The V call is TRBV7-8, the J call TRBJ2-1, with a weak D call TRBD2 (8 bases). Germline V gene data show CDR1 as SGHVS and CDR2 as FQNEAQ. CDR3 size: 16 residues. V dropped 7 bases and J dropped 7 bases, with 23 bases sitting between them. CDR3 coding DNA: TGTGCCAGCACCCAGGGGGAACTTCGGGAGGGGAATGAGCAGTTCTTC. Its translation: CASTQGELREGNEQFF.

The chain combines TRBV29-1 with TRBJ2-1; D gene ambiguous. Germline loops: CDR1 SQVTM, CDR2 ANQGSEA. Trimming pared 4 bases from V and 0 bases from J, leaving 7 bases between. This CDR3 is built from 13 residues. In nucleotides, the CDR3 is TGCAGCGTTGCGGTCAGCTCCTACAATGAGCAGTTCTTC. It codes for CSVAVSSYNEQFF.

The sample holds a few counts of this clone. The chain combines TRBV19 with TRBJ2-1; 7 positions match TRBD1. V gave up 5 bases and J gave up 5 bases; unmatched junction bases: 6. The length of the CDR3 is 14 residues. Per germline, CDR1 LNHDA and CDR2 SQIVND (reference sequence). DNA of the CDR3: TGTGCCAGTAGTTTGGACAGGTGGAACAATGAGCAGTTCTTC. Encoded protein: CASSLDRWNNEQFF.

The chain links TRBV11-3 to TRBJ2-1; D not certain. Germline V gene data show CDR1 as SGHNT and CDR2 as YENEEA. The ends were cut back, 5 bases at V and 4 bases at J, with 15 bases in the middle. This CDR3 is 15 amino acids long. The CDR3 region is CASSARPTPYNEQFF. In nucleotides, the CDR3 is TGTGCCAGCAGCGCCAGACCGACCCCATACAATGAGCAGTTCTTC. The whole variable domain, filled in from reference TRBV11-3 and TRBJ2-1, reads EAGVVQSPRYKIIEKKQPVAFWCNPISGHNTLYWYLQNLGQGPELLIRYENEEAVDDSQLPKDRFSAERLKGVDSTLKIQPAELGDSAVYLCASSARPTPYNEQFFGPGTRLTVL.

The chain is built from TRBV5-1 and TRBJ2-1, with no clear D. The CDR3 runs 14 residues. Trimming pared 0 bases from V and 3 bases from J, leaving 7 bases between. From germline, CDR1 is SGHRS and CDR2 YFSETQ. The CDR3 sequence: CASSLGQSYNEQFF. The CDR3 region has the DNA TGCGCCAGCAGCTTGGGGCAGAGCTACAATGAGCAGTTCTTC.

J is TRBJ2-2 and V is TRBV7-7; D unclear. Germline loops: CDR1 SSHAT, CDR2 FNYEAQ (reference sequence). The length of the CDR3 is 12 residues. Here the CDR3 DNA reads TGTGCGAAGACCGGCGACACCGGGGAGCTGTTTTTT. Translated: CAKTGDTGELFF.

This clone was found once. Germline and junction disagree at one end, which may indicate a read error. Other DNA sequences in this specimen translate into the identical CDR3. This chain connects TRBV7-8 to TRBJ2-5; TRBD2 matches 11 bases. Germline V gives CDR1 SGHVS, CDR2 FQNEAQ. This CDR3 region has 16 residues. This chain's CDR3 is CASSPLAGEAVETQYF. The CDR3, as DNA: TGCGCCAGCAGCCCACTAGCGGGAGAAGCGGTAGAGACCCAGTACTTC.

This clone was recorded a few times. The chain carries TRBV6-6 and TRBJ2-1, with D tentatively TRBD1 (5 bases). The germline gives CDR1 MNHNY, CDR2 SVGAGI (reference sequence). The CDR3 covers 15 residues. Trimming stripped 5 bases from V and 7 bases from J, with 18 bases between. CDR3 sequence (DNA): TGTGCCAGCAGTGACAGACTTGCGAAAGGGAATGAGCAGTTCTTC. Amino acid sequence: CASSDRLAKGNEQFF.

This CDR3 is CASSFRPGQRVHEQFF. Written as DNA, the CDR3 is TGTGCCAGCAGCTTTAGACCGGGACAGAGGGTTCATGAGCAGTTCTTC. V gene TRBV5-6 combines with J gene TRBJ2-1; 7 nucleotides line up with TRBD1. J was trimmed by 8 bases and V by 2 bases; bases with no gene match: 13. This CDR3 spans 16 amino acids. Germline CDR1 and CDR2: SGHDT and YYEEEE.

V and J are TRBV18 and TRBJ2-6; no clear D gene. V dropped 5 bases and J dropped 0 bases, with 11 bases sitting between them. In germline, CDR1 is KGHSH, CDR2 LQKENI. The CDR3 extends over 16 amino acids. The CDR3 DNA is TGTGCCAGCTCAACAACTGCCCTCTCTGGGGCCAACGTCCTGACTTTC. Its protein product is CASSTTALSGANVLTF.

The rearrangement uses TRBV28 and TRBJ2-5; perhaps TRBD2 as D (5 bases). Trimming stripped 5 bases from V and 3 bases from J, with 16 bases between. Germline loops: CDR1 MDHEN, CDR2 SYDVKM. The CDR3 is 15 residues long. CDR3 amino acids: CASSTRVELKETQYF. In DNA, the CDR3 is TGTGCCAGCAGTACGCGGGTAGAGCTCAAAGAGACCCAGTACTTC.